The 15 T cell receptor beta chains given below trace back to one sample, sequenced in a study of blood T cells in healthy people across ages (dated by TCRdb to 2015 to 2017). Libraries were built with 5' RACE. TCRdb shows the sequencer as Illumina HiSeq 2500. A second 7 to 11 cycle PCR used a sample-barcoded 5' primer and a J-beta primer mix. The raw public reads went through TCRdb reprocessing: fastp at Q25, MiXCR clone calling, in-frame beta chains kept. CDR3 protein duplicates are merged, each entry listing the most common genes and DNA. The sample table contains some 890,000 distinct CDR3 sequences; only one count was recorded for under 35% of them. Of the sample, roughly 10% falls within the top ten clones. The sample was also reused in another study, on T cells of mothers and their children.

The sequenced sample was blood. The receptors were gathered from a woman in her forties in good health.

The gene calls are TRBV12-3 or TRBV12-4 and TRBJ1-6; 8 bases fit TRBD1. Trimming removed 3 bases from V and 10 bases from J; junction bases left unmatched: 8. The CDR3 runs 15 residues. The CDR3 DNA follows: TGTGCCAGCAGTTTGGAGAAACAGGGGGGGTCACCCCTCCACTTT. This gives the protein CASSLEKQGGSPLHF.

This clonotype was observed many times. V gene TRBV6-5 combines with J gene TRBJ1-2, with D hard to call. V was shortened by 5 bases and J by 0 bases, with 13 bases between the two germline ends. The CDR3 is 15 amino acids. Germline V gene data show CDR1 as MNHEY and CDR2 as SVGAGI. Here the CDR3 reads CASSPSWTANYGYTF. Written as DNA, the CDR3 is TGTGCCAGCAGTCCCTCCTGGACGGCTAACTATGGCTACACCTTC.

This clonotype occurred a few times. This chain links TRBV7-9 with TRBJ2-3; a weak D match, TRBD2 (5 bases). Trimming removed 3 bases at V and 2 bases at J, with 12 bases between. The germline V gene has CDR1 SEHNR and CDR2 FQNEAQ (reference sequence). This CDR3 comprises 15 residues. CDR3 in amino acids: CASSFGGAPTDTQYF. CDR3 DNA: TGTGCCAGCAGCTTCGGAGGAGCTCCCACAGATACGCAGTATTTT.

Many counts were recorded for this clonotype. V usage is TRBV24-1 and J usage is TRBJ2-7; tentative D call: TRBD2 (5 bases). Germline V lookup: CDR1 KGHDR, CDR2 SFDVKD. V was shortened by 4 bases and J by 6 bases, with 12 bases between the two germline ends. This CDR3 contains 13 residues. The CDR3 DNA is TGTGCCACCAGTGAAACGGAAGGAGGCGAGCAGTACTTC. Translating it yields CATSETEGGEQYF.

This clonotype turned up a few times. V and J are TRBV7-2 and TRBJ2-3, with D tentatively TRBD1 (5 bases). The CDR3 length is 16 residues. Between the trimmed V and J ends, which lost 5 bases and 0 bases, there was a span of 15 bases. From germline, CDR1 is SGHTA and CDR2 FQGNSA. The CDR3 bases are TGTGCCAGCAGCCCTGGACACCTGATTAGCACAGATACGCAGTATTTT. Translated, it gives CASSPGHLISTDTQYF.

This clonotype showed up just a few times. The rearrangement joins TRBV7-8 to TRBJ1-2; TRBD1 might be the D (5 bases). The CDR3 contains 15 residues. The V end lost 0 bases, the J end lost 7 bases, and 15 bases lay between the germline ends. Germline CDR1 and CDR2: SGHVS and FQNEAQ. Written as DNA, the CDR3 is TGTGCCAGCAGCTTAGCGATTCAGGGTTACTCTGGCTACACCTTC. Encoded protein: CASSLAIQGYSGYTF.

This clonotype was counted a few times. The chain employs TRBV4-1 and TRBJ2-5, with D perhaps TRBD2 (7 bases). The CDR3 is made up of 15 amino acids. Per germline, CDR1 MGHRA and CDR2 YSYEKL. V was clipped by 4 bases and J by 5 bases, with 17 bases between them. The CDR3 region has the DNA TGCGCCAGCAGCCGCTGGGGGGGGGCTGGGGAGACCCAGTACTTC. Its translation is CASSRWGGAGETQYF.

This chain joins TRBV7-9 and TRBJ2-1; TRBD1 might be the D (6 bases). From germline, CDR1 is SEHNR and CDR2 FQNEAQ (reference sequence). The CDR3 contains 16 residues. V dropped 5 bases and J dropped 6 bases, with 20 bases sitting between them. CDR3 protein: CASSLRGQLPSNEQFF. The DNA for the CDR3 is TGTGCCAGCAGCCTCAGGGGTCAGCTGCCTTCCAATGAGCAGTTCTTC.

This clonotype was observed at least ten times. This chain links TRBV7-3 with TRBJ2-3, with unresolved D. The CDR3 is 15 residues long. Trimming pared 2 bases from V and 6 bases from J, leaving 15 bases between. Germline CDR1 reads SGHTA; CDR2 reads FQGTGA. The CDR3 loop reads CASSLDPHRSDTQYF. The CDR3 region has the DNA TGTGCCAGCAGCTTAGACCCACACAGATCGGATACGCAGTATTTT.

The rearrangement links TRBV13 to TRBJ1-2; possibly TRBD1 for D (5 bases). The CDR3 extends over 18 amino acids. The germline V gene encodes CDR1 PRHDT and CDR2 FYEKMQ (reference sequence). V shed 4 bases and J shed 4 bases, with 25 bases lying between them. The CDR3 region has the DNA TGTGCCAGCAGCTACAAAGAAAAAAACTCCGGGGCCATCTATGGCTACACCTTC. It translates to CASSYKEKNSGAIYGYTF.

The chain links TRBV6-2 or TRBV6-3 to TRBJ1-5; possible D gene TRBD1, 5 bases. Germline CDR1 reads MNHEY; CDR2 reads SVGEGT. Trimming shortened V by 2 bases and J by 5 bases, and 7 bases separated the two germline ends. This CDR3 region has 13 residues. This CDR3 reads CASSYLGHQPQHF. DNA for the CDR3: TGTGCCAGCAGTTACCTGGGGCATCAGCCCCAGCATTTT.

This chain connects TRBV2 to TRBJ2-5, with no clear D. Germline V lookup: CDR1 SNHLY, CDR2 FYNNEI. The V end lost 6 bases, the J end lost 11 bases, and 19 bases lay between the germline ends. This CDR3 is 13 amino acids long. The CDR3 DNA follows: TGTGCCAGCAGGCGATCATTTTACAATGAGCAGTACTTC. Translation gives CASRRSFYNEQYF.

This clonotype has just a few counts. J is TRBJ2-3 and V is TRBV7-8; 7 bases align to TRBD2. CDR3 length: 14 residues. The ends lost 5 bases at V and 14 bases at J; junction bases unmatched: 16. Germline values: CDR1 SGHVS, CDR2 FQNEAQ. The CDR3 protein is CASSLTMAAGDRYF. The CDR3 nucleotides are TGTGCCAGCAGCCTCACGATGGCGGCGGGGGATAGGTATTTT.

The chain recombines TRBV20-1 with TRBJ2-1; 10 positions agree with TRBD2. The germline V gene encodes CDR1 DFQATT and CDR2 SNEGSKA (reference sequence). J gave up 6 bases and V 0 bases, and 2 bases lay outside the gene matches. The CDR3 is 14 amino acids. DNA for the CDR3: TGCAGTGCTAGAGATACTAGCGGGGTCAATGAGCAGTTCTTC. Translation: CSARDTSGVNEQFF.

The chain uses TRBV14 and TRBJ1-6; D unresolved. V was cut by 4 bases and J by 3 bases, with 13 bases left in between. The CDR3 covers 16 residues. From germline, CDR1 is SGHDN and CDR2 FVKESK. The CDR3 region is CASSPREARYNSPLHF. The CDR3 region has the DNA TGTGCCAGCAGCCCCCGGGAGGCCCGCTATAATTCACCCCTCCACTTT.